This is a list of T cell receptor beta chains from one sample in a study of T cell responses to AZD1222 COVID-19 vaccine. The assay was immunoSEQ multiplex PCR, and TCRdb's table has in-frame clones only and misses some. The sample contains about 75,000 clones, 88% of which appear only once. The sequencing used peripheral blood, collected 28 days after the second dose of the MenACWY control vaccine. These receptors were collected from an adult who received the MenACWY meningococcal vaccine as a control. The CDR3 runs from the conserved cysteine through the conserved F or W. Fields, in order: clone size, D gene, V gene, J gene, CDR3 protein, CDR3 DNA. D genes are given only for firm matches. Clone size is stated in some rows and not others, as once, few, many or a class when expanded.

.,TRBD1,TRBV5-5,TRBJ2-7,CASSLEDRGYEQYF,TGTGCCAGCAGCTTGGAGGACAGGGGCTACGAGCAGTACTTC
once,.,TRBV6-5,TRBJ1-4,CASSYSGGEEKLFF,TGTGCCAGCAGTTATTCCGGGGGGGAGGAAAAACTGTTTTTT
.,.,TRBV7-3,TRBJ2-3,CASSLDSGGPIDTQYF,TGTGCCAGCAGCTTGGACTCGGGGGGCCCAATAGATACGCAGTATTTT
.,.,TRBV6-2/TRBV6-3,TRBJ2-1,CASSYPPAGTYNEQFF,TGTGCCAGCAGTTACCCCCCAGCAGGGACCTACAATGAGCAGTTCTTC
.,TRBD1,TRBV4-3,TRBJ1-2,CASSQGTGFGYTF,TGCGCCAGCAGCCAGGGGACAGGGTTTGGCTACACCTTC
once,TRBD1,TRBV10-3,TRBJ2-2,CAISEVGQVSPGELFF,TGTGCCATCAGTGAGGTGGGACAGGTCTCCCCCGGGGAGCTGTTTTTT
.,.,TRBV5-4,TRBJ2-3,CASSLGGGRSDTQYF,TGTGCCAGCAGTTTAGGGGGGGGGCGGTCAGATACGCAGTATTTT
.,.,TRBV6-6,TRBJ2-3,CASSYRGTTDTQYF,TGTGCCAGCAGTTACCGTGGCACCACAGATACGCAGTATTTT
.,.,TRBV5-1,TRBJ1-4,CASSLGRGEKLFF,TGCGCCAGCAGCTTGGGACGGGGCGAAAAACTGTTTTTT
.,.,TRBV7-6,TRBJ1-2,CASSLVGGYGYTF,TGTGCCAGCAGCCTTGTCGGGGGCTATGGCTACACCTTC
.,.,TRBV12-3/TRBV12-4,TRBJ1-5,CASRTDNHQPQHF,TGTGCCAGCAGAACGGACAACCATCAGCCCCAGCATTTT
.,.,TRBV25-1,TRBJ2-6,CASSELLGANVLTF,TGTGCCAGCAGTGAATTGTTAGGGGCCAACGTCCTGACTTTC
few,.,TRBV7-9,TRBJ2-3,CASSAYRGGEIDTQYF,TGTGCCAGCAGCGCATACAGGGGAGGTGAGATAGATACGCAGTATTTT
once,TRBD2,TRBV9,TRBJ2-7,CASSGSGGAYEQYF,TGTGCCAGCAGCGGTAGCGGGGGGGCTTACGAGCAGTACTTC
.,.,TRBV27,TRBJ2-3,CASSMTDTQYF,TGTGCCAGCAGTATGACAGATACGCAGTATTTT
.,.,TRBV30,TRBJ2-7,CAWSVTYEQYF,TGTGCCTGGAGTGTCACCTACGAGCAGTACTTC
.,.,TRBV6-2/TRBV6-3,TRBJ2-7,CASSYSPEDLNSYEQYF,TGTGCCAGCAGTTACTCGCCAGAGGACTTGAACTCCTACGAGCAGTACTTC
few,TRBD1,TRBV4-1,TRBJ1-1,CASSQTMDREVAFF,TGCGCCAGCAGCCAAACAATGGACAGGGAGGTAGCTTTCTTT
.,TRBD2,TRBV10-3,TRBJ2-5,CAISDLGLAGEETQYF,TGTGCCATCAGTGACTTGGGACTAGCGGGGGAAGAGACCCAGTACTTC
.,.,TRBV6-5,TRBJ1-2,CASNPGPRTHYGYTF,TGTGCCAGCAACCCTGGCCCGCGGACACACTATGGCTACACCTTC
.,.,TRBV5-1,TRBJ2-5,CASSLAWARQETQYF,TGCGCCAGCAGCTTGGCCTGGGCTCGACAAGAGACCCAGTACTTC
.,.,TRBV7-2,TRBJ2-3,CASSLAIGGASTDTQYF,TGTGCCAGCAGCTTAGCGATTGGAGGGGCTAGCACAGATACGCAGTATTTT
.,TRBD1,TRBV27,TRBJ1-1,CASSTTTGFNTEAFF,TGTGCCAGCAGTACAACGACAGGGTTTAACACTGAAGCTTTCTTT
.,.,TRBV7-2,TRBJ2-7,CASSLEKGSSYEQYF,TGTGCCAGCAGCTTAGAAAAGGGATCCTCCTACGAGCAGTACTTC
once,.,TRBV11-1,TRBJ1-1,CASSLERTTEAFF,TGTGCCAGCAGCTTAGAACGGACCACTGAAGCTTTCTTT
.,TRBD1,TRBV19,TRBJ2-2,CASSMPPGTGDDTGELFF,TGTGCCAGTAGTATGCCCCCTGGGACAGGGGACGACACCGGGGAGCTGTTTTTT
once,.,TRBV5-1,TRBJ1-3,CASSPRATQGSGNTIYF,TGCGCCAGCAGCCCCAGGGCAACACAGGGTTCGGGAAACACCATATATTTT
once,.,TRBV3-1/TRBV3-2,TRBJ1-5,CASSQEGRNQPQHF,TGTGCCAGCAGCCAAGAGGGTCGCAATCAGCCCCAGCATTTT
.,TRBD1,TRBV19,TRBJ2-7,CASSNATTGGSYEQYF,TGTGCCAGTAGTAATGCCACGACAGGGGGCTCCTACGAGCAGTACTTC
.,.,TRBV6-2/TRBV6-3,TRBJ2-5,CASSYPGRLQETQYF,TGTGCCAGCAGTTACCCGGGAAGACTCCAAGAGACCCAGTACTTC
.,TRBD1,TRBV7-9,TRBJ1-5,CASSLGTGVQPQHF,TGTGCCAGCAGCTTAGGGACAGGGGTTCAGCCCCAGCATTTT
.,.,TRBV6-1,TRBJ2-5,CASSEGGGETQYF,TGTGCCAGCAGTGAAGGCGGTGGGGAGACCCAGTACTTC
.,.,TRBV21-1,TRBJ2-1,CASSNGSLAGGFYNEQFF,TGTGCCAGCAGCAACGGGTCACTAGCGGGGGGCTTCTACAATGAGCAGTTCTTC
many,TRBD1,TRBV10-3,TRBJ1-2,CAISVYQGQPNYGYTF,TGTGCCATCAGTGTATACCAGGGACAGCCTAACTATGGCTACACCTTC
once,.,TRBV28,TRBJ1-5,CASSLFRADDQPQHF,TGTGCCAGCAGTTTATTCAGGGCGGACGATCAGCCCCAGCATTTT
once,TRBD2,TRBV2,TRBJ2-1,CASSGTRLAGGPNEQFF,TGTGCCAGCAGTGGAACTAGACTAGCGGGGGGCCCCAATGAGCAGTTCTTC
.,.,TRBV9,TRBJ1-5,CASSVGGGPQEPQHF,TGTGCCAGCAGCGTAGGGGGGGGCCCGCAGGAGCCCCAGCATTTT
.,.,TRBV13,TRBJ1-1,CASSFGRATEAFF,TGTGCCAGCAGCTTCGGCAGGGCCACTGAAGCTTTCTTT
once,.,TRBV18,TRBJ1-1,CASSPQGNTEAFF,TGTGCCAGCTCACCACAGGGTAACACTGAAGCTTTCTTT
few,.,TRBV6-5,TRBJ2-2,CASMVGRRTGELFF,TGTGCCAGCATGGTGGGGCGTAGGACCGGGGAGCTGTTTTTT
.,.,TRBV28,TRBJ1-4,CASSPPARGEKLFF,TGTGCCAGCAGCCCCCCAGCCCGAGGTGAAAAACTGTTTTTT
.,.,TRBV19,TRBJ1-1,CASSKGGNGFF,TGTGCCAGTAGTAAAGGGGGAAACGGTTTCTTT
.,.,TRBV6-2/TRBV6-3,TRBJ1-1,CASSSRTRNTEAFF,TGTGCCAGCAGTTCCAGGACAAGGAACACTGAAGCTTTCTTT
.,.,TRBV19,TRBJ2-2,CASSKSALSGGELFF,TGTGCCAGTAGTAAGTCGGCTCTAAGTGGCGGGGAGCTGTTTTTT
.,.,TRBV6-5,TRBJ1-2,CASSLAGDYGYTF,TGTGCCAGCTCTTTGGCTGGAGACTATGGCTACACCTTC
once,TRBD2,TRBV2,TRBJ2-1,CASRDTSGAYNEQFF,TGTGCCAGCAGGGATACTAGCGGTGCCTACAATGAGCAGTTCTTC
.,TRBD1,TRBV7-6,TRBJ1-1,CASSLGGQATGEAFF,TGTGCCAGCAGCTTAGGGGGACAGGCCACCGGTGAAGCTTTCTTT
once,TRBD1,TRBV5-1,TRBJ1-6,CASSLDPGGVDSPLHF,TGCGCCAGCAGCTTGGATCCAGGGGGCGTAGATTCACCCCTCCACTTT
.,TRBD1,TRBV6-5,TRBJ1-1,CASSLQGAHDEAFF,TGTGCCAGCAGTCTACAGGGGGCGCATGATGAAGCTTTCTTT
.,TRBD1,TRBV7-9,TRBJ1-5,CASSSTGSSNQPQHF,TGTGCCAGCAGCTCGACAGGGTCTAGCAATCAGCCCCAGCATTTT